Below, 10 T cell receptor beta chains from the same sample are listed, as sequenced in a study of blood T cell repertoires in COVID-19. Some clones are missing from TCRdb's copy, which holds only in-frame ones; the method was immunoSEQ multiplex PCR. The sample lists over 150,000 clones, over 60% seen once, with roughly 1.5% in the top ten. Sequencing was performed on peripheral blood. Receptors originate from a man older than 75 with acute or convalescent COVID-19.

V gene TRBV5-4 combines with J gene TRBJ2-1; D gene uncertain. The CDR3 covers 11 residues. Germline lookup yields CDR1 SGHNT and CDR2 YYREEE (reference sequence). The germline V and J ends were trimmed by 3 bases and 5 bases, with 3 bases remaining between them. The DNA for the CDR3 is TGTGCCAGCAGCTCGGACAATGAGCAGTTCTTC. Residues: CASSSDNEQFF. Full variable domain (remainder filled in from reference TRBV5-4 and TRBJ2-1): ETGVTQSPTHLIKTRGQQVTLRCSSQSGHNTVSWYQQALGQGPQFIFQYYREEENGRGNFPPRFSGLQFPNYSSELNVNALELDDSALYLCASSSDNEQFFGPGTRLTVL.

This rearrangement joins TRBV19 to TRBJ2-2; 7 bases agree with TRBD2. V lost 4 bases to trimming and J lost 4 bases; unmatched junction nucleotides: 6. The CDR3 spans 15 residues. Germline loops: CDR1 LNHDA, CDR2 SQIVND (reference sequence). The CDR3 DNA reads TGTGCCAGTAGTACAAGGCGGGGGACCACCGGGGAGCTGTTTTTT. Its translation is CASSTRRGTTGELFF.

This clone turned up a few times. V and J are TRBV7-2 and TRBJ1-2, with TRBD1 matching over 10 bases. Unmatched junction bases numbered 9, after V lost 6 bases and J lost 5 bases. Germline V lookup: CDR1 SGHTA, CDR2 FQGNSA. The CDR3 spans 15 residues. CDR3: CASRAPGQGLYGYTF. CDR3 sequence (DNA): TGTGCCAGCAGGGCACCGGGACAGGGGCTTTATGGCTACACCTTC.

V usage is TRBV4-3 and J usage is TRBJ1-6, with D unclear. The length of the CDR3 is 16 residues. CDR1 and CDR2 (germline): LGHNA, YSLEER. With 8 bases removed from V and 0 bases from J, the gap between germline ends came to 14 bases. The CDR3 spells CASGLFLSSYNSPLHF. CDR3 coding DNA: TGCGCCAGCGGACTCTTCCTGAGCTCCTATAATTCACCCCTCCACTTT.

This chain links TRBV7-2 with TRBJ1-6; a weak D match, TRBD1 (5 bases). V gave up 0 bases and J gave up 8 bases, with 17 bases separating them. The CDR3 length is 17 residues. The germline gives CDR1 SGHTA, CDR2 FQGNSA. DNA of the CDR3: TGTGCCAGCAGCTTAGCGGGGGGAAGCAGGCTATATTCACCCCTCCACTTT. Amino acid sequence: CASSLAGGSRLYSPLHF.

The chain carries TRBV7-2 and TRBJ1-1; possibly TRBD1 for D (5 bases). Trimming removed 7 bases from V and 4 bases from J, with 16 bases in between. Germline V gene data show CDR1 as SGHTA and CDR2 as FQGNSA. The CDR3 extends over 14 amino acids. The CDR3: CASTSQGWGTEAFF. CDR3 bases: TGTGCCAGCACCTCGCAGGGTTGGGGCACTGAAGCTTTCTTT.

This clone was found a few times. The rearrangement joins TRBV6-2 or TRBV6-3 to TRBJ1-1; weak D call: TRBD1 (5 bases). Trimming took 5 bases from V and 8 from J, leaving 12 bases between them. The CDR3 totals 12 residues. CDR1 is MNHEY, CDR2 SVGEGT, per germline. CDR3 amino acids: CASSQMGREAFF. CDR3 DNA sequence: TGTGCCAGCAGTCAGATGGGGCGAGAAGCTTTCTTT.

This rearrangement joins TRBV28 to TRBJ1-1; possible D gene TRBD1, 5 bases. This CDR3 spans 14 amino acids. The V gene lost 3 bases and the J gene lost 6 bases, with 14 bases spanning the gap. Germline loops: CDR1 MDHEN, CDR2 SYDVKM. The CDR3 DNA is TGTGCCAGCAGTTTGGCAGGGATGGGGCCTGAAGCTTTCTTT. Its translation: CASSLAGMGPEAFF.

This clone came up a few times. The chain uses TRBV7-9 and TRBJ1-2, with 7 nucleotides matching TRBD1. Germline-derived CDR1 and CDR2 are SEHNR and FQNEAQ (reference sequence). The V gene end was trimmed by 7 bases and the J gene end by 3 bases; junction bases not matched to a gene: 8. The CDR3 runs to 14 residues. CDR3 DNA: TGTGCCAGCACCCGTACAGGGGACGACTATGGCTACACCTTC. The encoded protein is CASTRTGDDYGYTF.

The sample holds many counts of this clone. Sequence at one end of the junction differs from germline and may be a read error. CDR3 loop: CASTDPGTAYGYTF. CDR3 DNA sequence: TGTGCCAGCACTGACCCGGGAACAGCCTATGGCTACACCTTC. The gene calls are TRBV6-4 and TRBJ1-2; D unclear. Germline CDR1 and CDR2: MRHNA and SNTAGT. This CDR3 comprises 14 residues.